This TCR beta chain was captured in a study of blood T cell repertoires in COVID-19. Sequencing was performed with immunoSEQ multiplex PCR; in TCRdb, only in-frame clones are kept and a portion is missing. The sample has approximately 120,000 clones; under 90% are singletons. Sequencing input: peripheral blood. The clonotype comes from a woman between 45 and 65 years old with acute or convalescent COVID-19.

DNA of the CDR3: TGTGCCAGCAGCCCAGACGGGGGGACCTACAATGAGCAGTTCTTC. Amino acids: CASSPDGGTYNEQFF. V is TRBV3-1 (or the pseudogene TRBV3-2) and J is TRBJ2-1, with TRBD2 matching 7 bases. V shed 4 bases, J shed 2 bases, and the junction held 5 bases outside the gene matches. CDR3 size: 15 residues. From germline, CDR1 is LGHDT and CDR2 YNNKEL (reference sequence).